These T cell receptor beta chains were read from a single sample in a study of T cell responses to AZD1222 COVID-19 vaccine. Assay: immunoSEQ multiplex PCR; the TCRdb copy retains only in-frame clones and omits some. The sample carries about 110,000 clones, more than 70% recorded once. Sequences were derived from peripheral blood, sampled on day 0 of AZD1222 vaccination. The receptor set was obtained from an adult in good health. Both conserved end residues are part of each CDR3. Fields, in order: clone size, D gene, V gene, J gene, CDR3 protein, CDR3 DNA. A D gene is named only where the DNA matches it firmly. Expanded clones are given a class, and other clones once, few, many or no size at all.

NA,NA,TRBV5-1,TRBJ2-2,CASTPGGGVERELFF,TGCGCCAGCACCCCTGGTGGGGGCGTCGAAAGGGAGCTGTTTTTT
NA,NA,TRBV5-1,TRBJ1-3,CASSPGLKAGNTIYF,TGCGCCAGCAGCCCTGGCCTCAAGGCTGGAAACACCATATATTTT
NA,NA,TRBV6-2/TRBV6-3,TRBJ2-4,CASSLLAKNIQYF,TGTGCCAGCAGTCTATTAGCCAAAAACATTCAGTACTTC
NA,TRBD1,TRBV19,TRBJ2-5,CASSSSGTGRYF,TGTGCCAGTAGTTCCTCCGGGACAGGGAGGTACTTC
once,NA,TRBV4-1,TRBJ1-5,CASSQGEFDTSGLGRQPQHF,TGCGCCAGCAGCCAAGGAGAGTTTGACACCTCAGGGTTGGGCAGGCAGCCCCAGCATTTT
NA,NA,TRBV30,TRBJ1-4,CAWSVGQGEEKLFF,TGTGCCTGGAGTGTAGGTCAGGGAGAAGAAAAACTGTTTTTT
NA,NA,TRBV7-3,TRBJ1-5,CASSPTATNQPQHF,TGTGCCAGCAGCCCCACAGCTACCAATCAGCCCCAGCATTTT
few,NA,TRBV5-5,TRBJ1-4,CASSPGPPEKLFF,TGTGCCAGCAGTCCGGGACCCCCGGAAAAACTGTTTTTT
once,TRBD1,TRBV4-2,TRBJ2-3,CASSQAIGTGFYDTQYF,TGTGCCAGCAGCCAAGCTATCGGGACAGGGTTCTATGATACGCAGTATTTT
NA,NA,TRBV5-4,TRBJ2-5,CASSPGYQETQYF,TGTGCCAGCAGTCCAGGGTACCAAGAGACCCAGTACTTC
NA,NA,TRBV7-3,TRBJ1-1,CASSLGDTRTEAFF,TGTGCCAGCAGCTTAGGGGATACAAGGACTGAAGCTTTCTTT
NA,NA,TRBV3-1/TRBV3-2,TRBJ1-2,CASSQRQFYGYTF,TGTGCCAGCAGCCAAAGACAGTTCTATGGCTACACCTTC
NA,NA,TRBV11-2,TRBJ2-5,CASSLVTAQETQYF,TGTGCCAGCAGCTTAGTCACGGCACAAGAGACCCAGTACTTC
NA,TRBD2,TRBV28,TRBJ2-5,CASSSLAGGRETQYF,TGTGCCAGCAGTTCACTAGCGGGGGGCCGCGAGACCCAGTACTTC
NA,TRBD1,TRBV6-4,TRBJ1-1,CASSEGTASRAFF,TGTGCCAGCAGTGAAGGGACAGCCTCGCGGGCTTTCTTT
NA,NA,TRBV29-1,TRBJ2-3,CSVEYRFTDTQYF,TGCAGCGTTGAATACAGGTTCACAGATACGCAGTATTTT